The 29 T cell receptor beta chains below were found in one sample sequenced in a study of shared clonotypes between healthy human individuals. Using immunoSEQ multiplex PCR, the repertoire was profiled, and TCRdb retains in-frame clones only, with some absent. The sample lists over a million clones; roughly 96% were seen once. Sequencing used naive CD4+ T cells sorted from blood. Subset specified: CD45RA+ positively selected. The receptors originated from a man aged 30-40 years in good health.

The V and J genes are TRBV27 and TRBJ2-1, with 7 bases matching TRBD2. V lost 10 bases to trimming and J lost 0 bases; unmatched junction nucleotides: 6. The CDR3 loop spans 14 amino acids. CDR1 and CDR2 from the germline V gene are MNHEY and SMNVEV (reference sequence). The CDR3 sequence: CATSSGNSYNEQFF. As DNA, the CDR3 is TGTGCCACCTCAAGCGGGAACTCCTACAATGAGCAGTTCTTC.

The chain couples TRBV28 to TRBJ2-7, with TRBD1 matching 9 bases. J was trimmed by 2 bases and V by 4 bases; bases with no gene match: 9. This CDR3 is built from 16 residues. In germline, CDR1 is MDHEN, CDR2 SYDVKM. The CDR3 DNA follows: TGTGCCAGCAGTTCCCCCACGGGACAGGGACCCTACGAGCAGTACTTC. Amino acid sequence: CASSSPTGQGPYEQYF.

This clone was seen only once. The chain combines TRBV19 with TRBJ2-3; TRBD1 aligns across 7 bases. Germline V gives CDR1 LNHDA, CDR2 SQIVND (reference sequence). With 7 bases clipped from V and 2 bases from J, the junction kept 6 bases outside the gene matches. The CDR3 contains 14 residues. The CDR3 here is CASNNRGITDTQYF. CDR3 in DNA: TGTGCCAGTAATAACAGGGGAATCACAGATACGCAGTATTTT.

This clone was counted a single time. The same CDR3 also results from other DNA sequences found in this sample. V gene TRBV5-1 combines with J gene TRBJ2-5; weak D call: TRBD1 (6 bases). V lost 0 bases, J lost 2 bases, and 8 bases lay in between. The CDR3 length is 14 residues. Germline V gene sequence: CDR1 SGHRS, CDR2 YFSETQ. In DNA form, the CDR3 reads TGCGCCAGCAGCTTGGGGCAGGGGCAAGAGACCCAGTACTTC. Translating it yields CASSLGQGQETQYF.

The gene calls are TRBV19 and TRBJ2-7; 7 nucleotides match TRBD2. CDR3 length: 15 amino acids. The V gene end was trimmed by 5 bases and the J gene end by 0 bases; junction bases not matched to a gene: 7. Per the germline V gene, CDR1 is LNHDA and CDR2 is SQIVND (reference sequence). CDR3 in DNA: TGTGCCAGTAGTGACGCGGGCGGGAGCTCCTACGAGCAGTACTTC. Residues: CASSDAGGSSYEQYF.

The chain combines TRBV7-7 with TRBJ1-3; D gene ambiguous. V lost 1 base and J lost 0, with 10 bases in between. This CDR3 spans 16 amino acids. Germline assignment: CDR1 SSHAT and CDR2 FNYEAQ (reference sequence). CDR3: CASSLGSGVSGNTIYF. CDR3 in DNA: TGTGCCAGCAGCTTAGGATCAGGAGTCTCTGGAAACACCATATATTTT.

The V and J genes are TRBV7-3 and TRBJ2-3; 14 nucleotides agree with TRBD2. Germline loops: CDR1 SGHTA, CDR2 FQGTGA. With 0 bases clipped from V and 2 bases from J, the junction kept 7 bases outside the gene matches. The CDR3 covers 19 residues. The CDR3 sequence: CASSLTPGLAGADTDTQYF. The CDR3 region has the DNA TGTGCCAGCAGCTTAACCCCGGGACTAGCGGGAGCGGACACAGATACGCAGTATTTT. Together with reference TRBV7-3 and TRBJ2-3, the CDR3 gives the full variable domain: GAGVSQTPSNKVTEKGKYVELRCDPISGHTALYWYRQSLGQGPEFLIYFQGTGAADDSGLPNDRFFAVRPEGSVSTLKIQRTERGDSAVYLCASSLTPGLAGADTDTQYFGPGTRLTVL.

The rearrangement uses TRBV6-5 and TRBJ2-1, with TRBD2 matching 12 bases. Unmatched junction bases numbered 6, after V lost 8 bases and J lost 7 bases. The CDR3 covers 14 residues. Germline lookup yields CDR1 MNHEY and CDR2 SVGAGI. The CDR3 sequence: CASGRTSGDNEQFF. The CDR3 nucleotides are TGTGCCAGCGGAAGGACTAGCGGGGATAATGAGCAGTTCTTC.

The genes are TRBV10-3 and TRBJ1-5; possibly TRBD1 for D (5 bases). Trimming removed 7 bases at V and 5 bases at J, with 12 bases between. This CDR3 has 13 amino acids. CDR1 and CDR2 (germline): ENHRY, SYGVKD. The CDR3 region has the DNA TGTGCCATCAAAGGGGAAGCGGATCAGCCCCAGCATTTT. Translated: CAIKGEADQPQHF.

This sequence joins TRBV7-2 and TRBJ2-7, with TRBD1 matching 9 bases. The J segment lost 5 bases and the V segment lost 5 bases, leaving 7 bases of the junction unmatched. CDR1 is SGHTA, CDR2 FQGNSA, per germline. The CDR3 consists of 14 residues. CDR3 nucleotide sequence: TGTGCCAGCAGCGCAACAGGGGGCGAACACGAGCAGTACTTC. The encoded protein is CASSATGGEHEQYF.

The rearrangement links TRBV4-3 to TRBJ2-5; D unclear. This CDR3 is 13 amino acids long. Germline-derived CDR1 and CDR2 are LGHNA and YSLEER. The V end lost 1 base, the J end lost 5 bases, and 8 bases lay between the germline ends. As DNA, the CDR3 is TGCGCCAGCAGCCAAGGTTGGGTGGAGACCCAGTACTTC. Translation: CASSQGWVETQYF.

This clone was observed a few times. This CDR3 reads CASRGQGTNTGELFF. CDR3 bases: TGTGCCAGCCGCGGTCAGGGGACGAACACCGGGGAGCTGTTTTTT. The chain links TRBV30 to TRBJ2-2; possible D gene TRBD1, 6 bases. CDR1 is GTSNPN, CDR2 SVGIG, per germline (reference sequence). V gave up 8 bases and J gave up 0 bases, with 16 bases separating them. The CDR3 contains 15 residues.

CDR3 region: CASSEGTGASRFSYEQYF. CDR3 coding DNA: TGTGCCAGCAGTGAGGGGACAGGGGCGTCACGTTTTTCCTACGAGCAGTACTTC. This chain joins TRBV2 and TRBJ2-7; 10 nucleotides align to TRBD1. J lost 1 base, V lost 3 bases, and 12 bases had no gene match. Per germline, CDR1 SNHLY and CDR2 FYNNEI. This CDR3 contains 18 residues.

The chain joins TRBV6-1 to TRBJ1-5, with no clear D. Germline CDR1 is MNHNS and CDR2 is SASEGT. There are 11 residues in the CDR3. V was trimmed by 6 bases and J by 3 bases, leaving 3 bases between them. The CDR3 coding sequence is TGTGCCAGCAGATTCAATCAGCCCCAGCATTTT. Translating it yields CASRFNQPQHF.

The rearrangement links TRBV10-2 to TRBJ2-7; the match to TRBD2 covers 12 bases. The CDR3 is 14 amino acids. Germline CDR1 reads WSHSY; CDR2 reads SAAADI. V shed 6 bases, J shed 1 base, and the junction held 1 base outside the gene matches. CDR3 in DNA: TGCGCCAGCAGACTAGCGGGAGGTTCCTACGAGCAGTACTTC. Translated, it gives CASRLAGGSYEQYF.

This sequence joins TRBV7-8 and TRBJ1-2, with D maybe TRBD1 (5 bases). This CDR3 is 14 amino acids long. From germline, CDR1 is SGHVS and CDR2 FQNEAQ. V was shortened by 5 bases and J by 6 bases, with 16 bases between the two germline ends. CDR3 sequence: CASSPVGGEDGYTF. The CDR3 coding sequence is TGTGCCAGCAGCCCCGTGGGGGGTGAGGATGGCTACACCTTC. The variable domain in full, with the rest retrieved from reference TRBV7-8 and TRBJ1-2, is GAGVSQSPRYKVAKRGQDVALRCDPISGHVSLFWYQQALGQGPEFLTYFQNEAQLDKSGLPSDRFFAERPEGSVSTLKIQRTQQEDSAVYLCASSPVGGEDGYTFGSGTRLTVV.

This chain's CDR3 is CASSLTEVYEQYF. Written as DNA, the CDR3 is TGCGCCAGCAGCTTGACCGAAGTCTACGAGCAGTACTTC. V usage is TRBV5-1 and J usage is TRBJ2-7; D ambiguous. Per the germline V gene, CDR1 is SGHRS and CDR2 is YFSETQ. The CDR3 has 13 amino acids. The V and J ends lost 1 base and 3 bases respectively, with 8 bases between them. The full variable domain, with the rest looked up from reference TRBV5-1 and TRBJ2-7, is KAGVTQTPRYLIKTRGQQVTLSCSPISGHRSVSWYQQTPGQGLQFLFEYFSETQRNKGNFPGRFSGRQFSNSRSEMNVSTLELGDSALYLCASSLTEVYEQYFGPGTRLTVT.

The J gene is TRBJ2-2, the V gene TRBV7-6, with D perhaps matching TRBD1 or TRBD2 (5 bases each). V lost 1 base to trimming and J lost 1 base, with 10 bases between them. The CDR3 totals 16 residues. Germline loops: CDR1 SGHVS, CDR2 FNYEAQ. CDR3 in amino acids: CASSLGGTVNTGELFF. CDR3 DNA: TGTGCCAGCAGCTTAGGAGGGACGGTGAACACCGGGGAGCTGTTTTTT. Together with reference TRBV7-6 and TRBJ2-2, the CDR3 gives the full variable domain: GAGVSQSPRYKVTKRGQDVALRCDPISGHVSLYWYRQALGQGPEFLTYFNYEAQQDKSGLPNDRFSAERPEGSISTLTIQRTEQRDSAMYRCASSLGGTVNTGELFFGEGSRLTVL.

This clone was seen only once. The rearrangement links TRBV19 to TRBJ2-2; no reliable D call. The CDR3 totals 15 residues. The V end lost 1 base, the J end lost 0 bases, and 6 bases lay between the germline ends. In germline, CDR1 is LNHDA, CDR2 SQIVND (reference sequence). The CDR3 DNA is TGTGCCAGTAGTATAGGCCAACCGAACACCGGGGAGCTGTTTTTT. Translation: CASSIGQPNTGELFF.

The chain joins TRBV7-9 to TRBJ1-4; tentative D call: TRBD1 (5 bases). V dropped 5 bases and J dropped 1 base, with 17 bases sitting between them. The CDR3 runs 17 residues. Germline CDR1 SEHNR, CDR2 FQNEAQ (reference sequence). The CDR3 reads CASSVVTGKRTNEKLFF. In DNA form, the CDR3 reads TGTGCCAGCAGCGTAGTTACAGGAAAGAGAACTAATGAAAAACTGTTTTTT.

The CDR3 reads CASSIPPGQGKSYGYTF. CDR3 sequence (DNA): TGTGCCAGTAGTATTCCTCCGGGACAGGGCAAGTCCTATGGCTACACCTTC. The chain combines TRBV19 with TRBJ1-2, with 9 bases aligning to TRBD1. The CDR3 sequence is 17 residues long. Trimming removed 3 bases from V and 4 bases from J; junction bases left unmatched: 12. Looked up from germline, CDR1 is LNHDA and CDR2 is SQIVND (reference sequence).

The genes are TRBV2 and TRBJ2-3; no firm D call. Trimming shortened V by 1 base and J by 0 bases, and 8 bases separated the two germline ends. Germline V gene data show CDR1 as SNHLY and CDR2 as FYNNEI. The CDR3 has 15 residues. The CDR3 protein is CASSEEYTSTDTQYF. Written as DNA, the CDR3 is TGTGCCAGCAGTGAAGAATATACTAGCACAGATACGCAGTATTTT. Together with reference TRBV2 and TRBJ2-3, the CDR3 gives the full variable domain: EPEVTQTPSHQVTQMGQEVILRCVPISNHLYFYWYRQILGQKVEFLVSFYNNEISEKSEIFDDQFSVERPDGSNFTLKIRSTKLEDSAMYFCASSEEYTSTDTQYFGPGTRLTVL.

The CDR3 DNA reads TGTGCCTGGAGTCCAAGACAGGGGAGAGGCTACACCTTC. It is translated as CAWSPRQGRGYTF. V and J are TRBV30 and TRBJ1-2; 8 bases are a match to TRBD1. After removal of 2 bases from V and 8 bases from J, the junction contained 7 bases not matched to a gene. This CDR3 region has 13 residues. Germline V gene sequence: CDR1 GTSNPN, CDR2 SVGIG (reference sequence).

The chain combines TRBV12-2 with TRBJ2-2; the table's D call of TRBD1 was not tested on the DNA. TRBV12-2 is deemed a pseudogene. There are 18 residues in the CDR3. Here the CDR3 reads CASRLESPLAGDTGELFF. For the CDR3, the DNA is TGTGCAAGTCGCTTAGAGTCCCCGCTGGCAGGGGACACCGGGGAGCTGTTTTTT.

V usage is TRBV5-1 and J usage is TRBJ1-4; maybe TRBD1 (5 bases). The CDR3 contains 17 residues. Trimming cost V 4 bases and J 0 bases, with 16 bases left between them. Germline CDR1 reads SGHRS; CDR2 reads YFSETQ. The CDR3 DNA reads TGCGCCAGCAGCGCCCGGGACGGAGGAGCAACTAATGAAAAACTGTTTTTT. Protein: CASSARDGGATNEKLFF.

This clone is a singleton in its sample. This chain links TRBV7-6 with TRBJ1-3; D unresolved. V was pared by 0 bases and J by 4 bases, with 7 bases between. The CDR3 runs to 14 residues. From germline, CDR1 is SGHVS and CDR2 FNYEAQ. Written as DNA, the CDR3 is TGTGCCAGCAGCTTAGCGGACCCCGGAAACACCATATATTTT. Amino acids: CASSLADPGNTIYF.

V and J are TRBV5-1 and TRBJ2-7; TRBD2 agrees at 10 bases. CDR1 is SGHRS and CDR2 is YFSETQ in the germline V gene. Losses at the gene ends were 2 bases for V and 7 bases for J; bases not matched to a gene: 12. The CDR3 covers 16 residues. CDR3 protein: CASSFYGLAGVREQYF. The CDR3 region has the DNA TGCGCCAGCAGCTTTTACGGGCTAGCGGGAGTAAGGGAGCAGTACTTC.

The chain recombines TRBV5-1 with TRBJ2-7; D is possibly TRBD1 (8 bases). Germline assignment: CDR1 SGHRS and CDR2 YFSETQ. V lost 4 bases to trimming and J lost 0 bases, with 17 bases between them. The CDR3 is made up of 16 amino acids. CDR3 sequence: CASSLRQGRASYEQYF. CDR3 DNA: TGCGCCAGCAGCCTCCGACAGGGGAGGGCCTCCTACGAGCAGTACTTC.

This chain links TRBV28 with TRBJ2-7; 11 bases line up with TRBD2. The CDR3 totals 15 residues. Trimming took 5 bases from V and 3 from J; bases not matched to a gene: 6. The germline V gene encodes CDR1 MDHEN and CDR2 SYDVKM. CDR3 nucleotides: TGTGCCAGCAGTACCCGGGGACTAGCGGTCTACGAGCAGTACTTC. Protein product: CASSTRGLAVYEQYF.